The entry below describes one TCR beta chain. The antigen it recognizes is unknown. Qualities for individual bases were not recorded, and no much larger clone is one base off. The cohort was made up of several hundred healthy bone marrow donors. At the time of sampling, every cohort member was nominally healthy, though immune exposures that went unrecorded were likely present. The donor tested CMV seropositive, placing the donor among the 289 seropositive members of the cohort. Every donor gave a peripheral blood sample, and the peripheral blood mononuclear cells from that sample were used for TCR beta sequencing. The Qiagen DNeasy Blood Extraction Kit was used to extract genomic DNA from the blood cell samples. This record belongs to a study of cytomegalovirus exposure and HLA in healthy donors (dated by TCRdb to the late 2010s). Concerning the study at large: An earlier analysis of 587 of the donors reported roughly 300 Gb of sequence data and 117 million unique TCR beta sequences from about 179 million T cells. Approximately 310 gigabases of sequencing data and 70 million to 100 million unique TCR sequences were included in an early release covering over 600 HLA-typed donors. Of the 398 genotyped donors, 70% to 90% were placed in the genetic ancestry cluster associated with self-reported Caucasian donors. The study aimed to test whether signatures of past pathogen exposure could be identified by cataloging public T cell receptors. Using immunosequencing, the study profiled T cell repertoires from 500 to 800 subjects and related those repertoires to cytomegalovirus serostatus. Besides the first cohort of 500 to 700 subjects, a separate validation cohort made up of 120 different subjects was used. To predict cytomegalovirus infection status, the study combined high-throughput TCR immunosequencing, statistical association of individual TCRs with disease status, and machine learning. In a later analysis, previously published TCR beta repertoires from fewer than 750 donors were re-analyzed and high-resolution HLA genotyping was added so that TCR occurrence patterns could be studied. Rather than drawing on any new phenotypic data, the later analysis identified candidate immune exposures from TCR beta sequences and the way those sequences occurred across donors. To decide whether each TCR beta V gene segment behaved as functional or pseudogenic, an earlier analysis of some 580 of the donors relied on high-throughput TCR beta sequencing. Alongside the repertoire data, information on donor age, sex, ethnicity and CMV serostatus was compiled. A later genetic analysis took genome-wide SNP genotypes for about three fifths of the 666 donors and used that subset as a discovery cohort. Every discovery cohort repertoire had been produced on one sequencing platform. Class I and class II HLA loci were covered by the typing at four-digit resolution. Typing coverage varied by locus: roughly 629-630 donors for A, B, C, DRB1 and DQB1; more than 500 for DQA1; about 570 for DPA1; roughly 450 for DPB1. Because of strong linkage in the cohort, roughly five DR-DQ haplotypes were treated as single units for association and clustering. On average, roughly 250,000 unique TCR beta nucleotide sequences were sequenced per donor among about 400 genotyped donors of the cohort, with approximately 18% of those sequences being non-productive. What the study reported, not specific to this receptor: A cluster of highly shared sequence variants was judged likely to represent a technical artifact of the sequencing pipeline. Across donors, most TCR sequences were observed very rarely, whereas some public TCRs were present in many individuals. The study listed approximately 150 TCR beta chains as associated with cytomegalovirus. Three of the identified cytomegalovirus-associated TCR beta chains were confirmed in vitro to be specific for cytomegalovirus antigens. According to a later genetic analysis, donors in an Asian-associated ancestry cluster had fewer N-insertions in productive TCRs than the roughly 700-donor mean. Cytomegalovirus status was reported to be diagnosed by the classifier with high specificity and sensitivity in both the original and validation cohorts. In this cohort, only TCR beta chains were sequenced, and detectable features were limited by the absence of alpha or paired-chain data. A further reported finding was that TCR beta sequences accurately predicted the HLA-A and HLA-B alleles for most subjects in the first cohort. Because counts were too low, 15 to 20 rarely observed V segments, including chromosome 9 orphons, were excluded from the earlier analysis of several hundred of the donors. In a later analysis, HLA-associated TCR beta chains were found to be more clonally expanded and to have lower generation probabilities than equally common non-associated chains. The authors suggested that the approach could potentially be extended to other disease states and immunological phenotypes. According to a later analysis, TCR association rates differed among HLA loci, with DRB1 alleles showing the most associated TCRs and HLA-C alleles showing the fewest. In an earlier analysis of about 600 of the donors, most TCR beta V segments appeared in productive rearrangements about 90% or about 30% of the time, broadly matching IMGT annotations. Assigning TCR associations to individual alleles was difficult when HLA alleles, especially DR and DQ, strongly co-occurred. In a later analysis, most CMV-associated TCR beta chains were found to appear HLA-restricted, with HLA associations seemingly driven largely by CMV exposure. Because HLA typing was missing for some donors at each locus, association tests included only the typed subset. In a later genetic analysis, a missense DCLRE1C variant was associated with V-gene and J-gene trimming of TCR beta chains, and the association was replicated in an independent cohort. The only immune exposure information available for the cohort was CMV serostatus. Some IMGT-functional V segments, including TRBV6-2 and TRBV6-3, could not be distinguished by the 87-base-pair reads and were therefore excluded. Presence/absence analyses assumed roughly uniform sequencing depth across donors, an assumption that may not hold. In a later analysis, several top co-occurrence clusters were reported to appear linked to parvovirus B19, influenza, CMV and Epstein-Barr virus. Specific HLA alleles were associated with over 15,000 TCR beta sequences at a false discovery rate of 0.05 in a later analysis. Correlated functional status among segregating V segments might be attributable to linkage disequilibrium, but an unknown experimental factor could not be ruled out.

Based on the germline V gene (reference sequence), the CDR1 and CDR2 sequences are SEHNR and FQNEAQ. Reading from cysteine to phenylalanine, the CDR3 counts 17 amino acids. The DNA shown is the 51-base CDR3, in frame from base 1. Compared with germline, V lacks 5 bases and J lacks 5 bases; bases without a gene match: 13. Library preparation was by the immunoSEQ multiplex PCR assay. For the multiplex PCR, a mixture combining 60 forward primers for TCR Vbeta segments and 13 reverse primers for TCR Jbeta segments was used. The CDR3 region of rearranged TCR beta genes was amplified from genomic DNA with a multiplex PCR assay. On the Illumina HiSeq System, the amplified TCR beta libraries were sequenced as 87-base-pair reads. Concerning the study's data processing: A later analysis counted approximately 84 million unique TCR beta chains across the 650 to 700 repertoires, and around 9.9 million of these chains were shared by at least two donors. Raw reads were error-corrected and collapsed into unique sequences with a nearest-neighbor algorithm that merged closely related sequences to remove PCR and sequencing errors. V, D and J gene segments were assigned by aligning CDR3 sequences to IMGT reference sequences. For a sequence to be retained, a match of at least six nucleotides to both a V gene segment and a J gene segment was required. A rearrangement counted as productive if the CDR3 had no stop codons and remained in frame with V and J, and every other rearrangement counted as non-productive. Following IMGT convention, CDR3 was defined as the stretch from the second conserved V-encoded cysteine up to the conserved J-encoded phenylalanine. The earlier analysis of about 610 of the donors excluded any sequence lacking an unambiguous match to a single V gene segment. In an earlier analysis of roughly 500 of the donors, V segments were called functional above 56.7% productive rearrangements and were called segregating when the between-donor standard deviation exceeded 5%. A statistical classification framework was built to diagnose cytomegalovirus status from the catalog of TCR beta chain sequences. In a later analysis, TCR nucleotide sequences were compared against IMGT/GENE-DB human TR gene sequences so that V and J genes could be assigned. The TCRdist pipeline was used in a later analysis to assign CDR3 sequences and most-parsimonious VDJ recombination scenarios. In a later analysis, each TCR beta chain was defined by its CDR3 amino acid sequence together with its V-gene family, and reads without a unique V-gene family were excluded. In a later analysis, around 650 highly shared, low-generation-probability nucleotide sequences were removed to address suspected cross-contamination and a sequencing artifact. For each public chain, a later analysis derived a clonal expansion index from normalized ranks of inferred template counts within each repertoire. In a later analysis, generation probabilities were computed with a VDJ recombination model fitted to out-of-frame rearrangements, and the resulting probabilities were checked against IGoR. In a later analysis, TCR-TCR, TCR-HLA and TCR-CMV co-occurrence was scored with hypergeometric tests, and a repertoire-size bias correction was applied to TCR pairs. To estimate false discovery rates, a later analysis permuted the HLA or CMV assignments 20 times. In a later analysis, co-occurring TCRs were grouped using DBSCAN, with TCRdist sequence similarity added in when clustering inside HLA-allele-positive subsets. Repertoires with fewer than 30,000 or more than 120,000 public chains, plus five repertoires with anomalous nucleotide sharing, were excluded from co-occurrence clustering. TCRdb limited this immuneACCESS table to in-frame rearrangements with V and J called. A share of clones is missing; checked studies link under half to unresolved V genes, and the rest is unexplained. V, J and clone size derive from that table, while D and trimming were established from the DNA sequence. The sample table shows 90,000 to 100,000 clones, and about three quarters are seen once. The leading ten clones occupy roughly a sixth of the sample.

The clonotype originates from a man in his sixties in good health and CMV-seropositive. The sequence links TRBV7-9 to TRBJ1-2; 11 of the junction bases match TRBD1. Material: PBMCs. The CDR3 has the sequence CASSPTWGTGGLYGYTF. The DNA sequence reads TGTGCCAGCAGCCCAACGTGGGGGACAGGGGGGCTGTATGGCTACACCTTC.